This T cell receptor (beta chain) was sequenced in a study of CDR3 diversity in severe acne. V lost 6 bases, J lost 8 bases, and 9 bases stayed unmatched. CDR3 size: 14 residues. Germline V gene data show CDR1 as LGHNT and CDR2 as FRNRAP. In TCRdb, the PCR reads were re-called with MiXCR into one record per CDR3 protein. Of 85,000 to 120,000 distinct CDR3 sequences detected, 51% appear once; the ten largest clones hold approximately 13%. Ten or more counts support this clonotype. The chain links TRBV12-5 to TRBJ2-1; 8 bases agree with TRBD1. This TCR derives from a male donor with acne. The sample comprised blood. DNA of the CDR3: TGTGCTAGTGGCCCCGGACAGGGTTTCGATGAGCAGTTCTTC. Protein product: CASGPGQGFDEQFF.